Reported below is one T cell receptor beta chain. Here immunoSEQ multiplex PCR was the method, and the copy in TCRdb shows in-frame clones only, minus some. The sample yields over 5,500 clones, more than 75% seen once. This sample was included in a study of blood T cell repertoires in COVID-19. Germline V lookup: CDR1 SGHAT, CDR2 FQNNGV. The CDR3 has 12 residues. The V gene lost 4 bases and the J gene lost 7 bases, with 11 bases spanning the gap. The origin of this receptor is a human donor in a cohort sampled during active COVID-19. J is TRBJ2-7 and V is TRBV11-2, with a tentative D call TRBD1 (6 bases). Sequences were obtained from peripheral blood. CDR3 in amino acids: CASSWQGSEQYF. In DNA form, the CDR3 reads TGTGCCAGCAGCTGGCAGGGGTCTGAGCAGTACTTC.